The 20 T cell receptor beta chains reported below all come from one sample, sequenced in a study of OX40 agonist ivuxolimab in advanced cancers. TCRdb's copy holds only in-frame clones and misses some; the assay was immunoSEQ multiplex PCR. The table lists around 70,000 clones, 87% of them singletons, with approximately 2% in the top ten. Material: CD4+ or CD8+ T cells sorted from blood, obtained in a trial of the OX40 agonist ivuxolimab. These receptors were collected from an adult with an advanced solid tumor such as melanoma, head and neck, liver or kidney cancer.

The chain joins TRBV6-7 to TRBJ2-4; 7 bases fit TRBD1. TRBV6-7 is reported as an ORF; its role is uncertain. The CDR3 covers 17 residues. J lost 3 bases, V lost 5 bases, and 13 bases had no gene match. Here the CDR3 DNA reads TGTGCCAGCAGTCGAAAGAAGGACAGGCGAGGCAAAAACATTCAGTACTTC. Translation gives CASSRKKDRRGKNIQYF.

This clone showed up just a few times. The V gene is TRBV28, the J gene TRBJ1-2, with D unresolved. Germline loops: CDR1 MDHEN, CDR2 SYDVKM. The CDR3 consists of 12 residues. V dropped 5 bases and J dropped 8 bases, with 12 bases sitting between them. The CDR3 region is CASSESRLGYTF. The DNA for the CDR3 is TGTGCCAGCAGTGAAAGCCGGTTAGGCTACACCTTC.

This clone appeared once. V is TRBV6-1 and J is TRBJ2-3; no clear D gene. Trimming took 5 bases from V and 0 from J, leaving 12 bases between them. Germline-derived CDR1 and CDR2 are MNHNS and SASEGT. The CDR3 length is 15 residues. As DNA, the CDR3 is TGTGCCAGCAGTCCGACTTTCCCCAGCACAGATACGCAGTATTTT. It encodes CASSPTFPSTDTQYF.

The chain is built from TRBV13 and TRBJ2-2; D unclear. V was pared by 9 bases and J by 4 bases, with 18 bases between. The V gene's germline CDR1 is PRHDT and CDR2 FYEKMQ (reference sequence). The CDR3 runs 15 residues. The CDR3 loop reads CASRTEGPTTGELFF. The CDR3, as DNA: TGTGCCAGTAGGACGGAAGGGCCGACCACCGGGGAGCTGTTTTTT. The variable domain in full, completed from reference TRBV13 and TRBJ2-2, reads AAGVIQSPRHLIKEKRETATLKCYPIPRHDTVYWYQQGPGQDPQFLISFYEKMQSDKGSIPDRFSAQQFSDYHSELNMSSLELGDSALYFCASRTEGPTTGELFFGEGSRLTVL.

The CDR3 DNA reads as TGTGCCAGTACCGTCACCGGGGCTAGCGGGAGCCACGAGCAGTACTTC. Protein product: CASTVTGASGSHEQYF. V usage is TRBV19 and J usage is TRBJ2-7; 10 bases align to TRBD2. Per the germline V gene, CDR1 is LNHDA and CDR2 is SQIVND (reference sequence). V lost 7 bases, J lost 5 bases, and 14 bases stayed unmatched. The CDR3 consists of 16 residues.

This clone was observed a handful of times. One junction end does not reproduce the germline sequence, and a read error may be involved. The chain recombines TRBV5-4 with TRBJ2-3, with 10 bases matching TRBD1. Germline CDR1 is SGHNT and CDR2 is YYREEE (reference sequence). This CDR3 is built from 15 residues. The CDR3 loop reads CASSLGQGSTDTQYF. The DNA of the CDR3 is TGTGCCAGCAGTTTGGGACAGGGGAGCACAGATACGCAGTATTTT.

The CDR3 region has the DNA TGTGCCAGCAGTTTACCCTTGACAGGGCCGAATGAAAAACTGTTTTTT. This encodes CASSLPLTGPNEKLFF. V is TRBV28 and J is TRBJ1-4; TRBD1 matches at 7 bases. Trimming removed 2 bases from V and 5 bases from J; junction bases left unmatched: 8. The length of the CDR3 is 16 residues. Germline values: CDR1 MDHEN, CDR2 SYDVKM.

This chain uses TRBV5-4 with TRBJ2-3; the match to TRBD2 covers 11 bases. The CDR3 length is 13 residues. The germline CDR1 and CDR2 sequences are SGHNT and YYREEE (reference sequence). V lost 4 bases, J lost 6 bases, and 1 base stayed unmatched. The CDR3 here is CASSPSGGDTQYF. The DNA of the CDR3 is TGTGCCAGCAGCCCTAGCGGGGGGGATACGCAGTATTTT.

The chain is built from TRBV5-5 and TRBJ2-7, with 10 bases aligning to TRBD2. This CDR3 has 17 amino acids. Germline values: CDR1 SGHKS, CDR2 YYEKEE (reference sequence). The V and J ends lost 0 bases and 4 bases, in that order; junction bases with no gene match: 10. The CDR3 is CASSLAASGSTMYEQYF. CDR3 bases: TGTGCCAGCAGCTTGGCAGCTAGCGGGAGTACGATGTACGAGCAGTACTTC.

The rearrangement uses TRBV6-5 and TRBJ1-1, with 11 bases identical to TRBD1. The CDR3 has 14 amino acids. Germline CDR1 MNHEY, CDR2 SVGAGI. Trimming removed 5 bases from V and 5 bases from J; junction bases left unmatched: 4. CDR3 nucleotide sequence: TGTGCCAGCAGTACCGGGACAGGGGGAACTGAAGCTTTCTTT. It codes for CASSTGTGGTEAFF.

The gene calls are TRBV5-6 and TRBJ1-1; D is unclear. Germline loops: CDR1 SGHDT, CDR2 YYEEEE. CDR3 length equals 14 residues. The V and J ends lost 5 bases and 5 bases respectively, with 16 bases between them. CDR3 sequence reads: CASSDRRAGTEAFF. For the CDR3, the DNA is TGTGCCAGCAGTGATCGGAGAGCGGGGACTGAAGCTTTCTTT.

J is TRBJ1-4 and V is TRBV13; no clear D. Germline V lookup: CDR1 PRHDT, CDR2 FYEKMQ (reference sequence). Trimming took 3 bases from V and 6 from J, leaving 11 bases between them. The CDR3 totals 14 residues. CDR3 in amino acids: CASSLWAADEKLFF. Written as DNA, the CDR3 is TGTGCCAGCAGCTTGTGGGCAGCTGATGAAAAACTGTTTTTT. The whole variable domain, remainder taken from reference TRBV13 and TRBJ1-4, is AAGVIQSPRHLIKEKRETATLKCYPIPRHDTVYWYQQGPGQDPQFLISFYEKMQSDKGSIPDRFSAQQFSDYHSELNMSSLELGDSALYFCASSLWAADEKLFFGSGTQLSVL.

Written as DNA, the CDR3 is TGTGCCAGCAGTCTTACAGGGTCGGGTGGCTACACCTTC. This codes for CASSLTGSGGYTF. The genes are TRBV27 and TRBJ1-2, with a possible D match to TRBD1 (6 bases). V was clipped by 5 bases and J by 7 bases, with 14 bases between them. CDR1 and CDR2 from the germline V gene are MNHEY and SMNVEV (reference sequence). The CDR3 runs to 13 residues.

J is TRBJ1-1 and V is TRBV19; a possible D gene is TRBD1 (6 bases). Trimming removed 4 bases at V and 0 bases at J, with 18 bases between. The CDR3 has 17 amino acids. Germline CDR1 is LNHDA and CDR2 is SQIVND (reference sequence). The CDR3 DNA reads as TGTGCCAGTAGTACCTCCGAGCGACAGGCGATGAACACTGAAGCTTTCTTT. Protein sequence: CASSTSERQAMNTEAFF. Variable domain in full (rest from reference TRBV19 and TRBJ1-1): DGGITQSPKYLFRKEGQNVTLSCEQNLNHDAMYWYRQDPGQGLRLIYYSQIVNDFQKGDIAEGYSVSREKKESFPLTVTSAQKNPTAFYLCASSTSERQAMNTEAFFGQGTRLTVV.

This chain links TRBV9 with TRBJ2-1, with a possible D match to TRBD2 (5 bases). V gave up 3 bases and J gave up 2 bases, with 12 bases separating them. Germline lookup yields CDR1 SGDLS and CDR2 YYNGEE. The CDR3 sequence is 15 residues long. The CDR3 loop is CASSEEGRAYNEQFF. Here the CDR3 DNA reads TGTGCCAGCAGCGAAGAGGGTAGGGCCTACAATGAGCAGTTCTTC.

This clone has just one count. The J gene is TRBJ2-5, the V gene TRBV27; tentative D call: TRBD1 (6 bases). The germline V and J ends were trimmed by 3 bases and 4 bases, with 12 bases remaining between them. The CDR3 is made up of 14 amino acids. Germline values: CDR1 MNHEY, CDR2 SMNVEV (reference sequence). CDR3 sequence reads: CASSLAGEGETQYF. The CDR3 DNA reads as TGTGCCAGCAGTTTGGCAGGGGAAGGAGAGACCCAGTACTTC.

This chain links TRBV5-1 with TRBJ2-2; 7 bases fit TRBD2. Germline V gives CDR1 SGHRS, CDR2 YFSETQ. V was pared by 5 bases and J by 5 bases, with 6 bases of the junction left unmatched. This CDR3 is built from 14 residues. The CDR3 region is CASSVSGGTGELFF. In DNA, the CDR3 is TGCGCCAGCAGTGTTTCGGGAGGAACCGGGGAGCTGTTTTTT.

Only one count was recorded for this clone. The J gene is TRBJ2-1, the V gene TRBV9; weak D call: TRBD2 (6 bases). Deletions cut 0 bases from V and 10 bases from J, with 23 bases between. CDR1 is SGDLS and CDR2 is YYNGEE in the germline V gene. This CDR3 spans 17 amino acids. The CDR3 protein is CASSVDAGPQFVGEQFF. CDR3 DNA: TGTGCCAGCAGCGTAGATGCGGGGCCCCAATTCGTTGGAGAGCAGTTCTTC.

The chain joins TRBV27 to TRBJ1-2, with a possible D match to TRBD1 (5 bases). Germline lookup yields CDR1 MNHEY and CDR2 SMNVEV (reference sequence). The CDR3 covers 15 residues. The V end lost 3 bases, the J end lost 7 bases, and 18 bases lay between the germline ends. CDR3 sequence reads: CASSLMPDGTTGYTF. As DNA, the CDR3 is TGTGCCAGCAGTTTGATGCCCGATGGGACGACTGGCTACACCTTC.

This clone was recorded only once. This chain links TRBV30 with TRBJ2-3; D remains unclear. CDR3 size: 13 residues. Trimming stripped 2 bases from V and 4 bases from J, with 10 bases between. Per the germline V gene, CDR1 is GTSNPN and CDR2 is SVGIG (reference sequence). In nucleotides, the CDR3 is TGTGCCTGGAGTCACGGGTATGCAGATACGCAGTATTTT. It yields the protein CAWSHGYADTQYF.